These 10 T cell receptor beta chains came from one sample sequenced in a study of CD8+CD57+ T cells in acquired aplastic anemia. Patients selected for sequencing had displayed CD8+CD57+ cell expansion by flow cytometry. The template for TCR beta VDJ and CDR3 sequence profiling was genomic DNA. TCRdb reprocessed the reads via MiXCR and lists one record per CDR3 protein. The data show about 200,000 distinct CDR3 sequences, around three fifths seen once. The sample taken for sequencing was sorted CD4+, CD8+, or CD8+CD57+ T cells (not recorded which) from PBMCs. All receptors come from a human donor with aplastic anemia.

This clonotype was detected once. The V and J genes are TRBV11-1 and TRBJ1-6; D unresolved. CDR1 and CDR2 from the germline V gene are SGHAT and FQDESV (reference sequence). This CDR3 is built from 16 residues. Deletions cut 2 bases from V and 3 bases from J, with 11 bases between. CDR3 protein: CASSLKADRYNSPLHF. In DNA, the CDR3 is TGTGCCAGCAGCTTAAAAGCGGACCGCTATAATTCACCCCTCCACTTT.

V and J are TRBV7-9 and TRBJ2-5; D might be TRBD1 (6 bases). The germline V gene has CDR1 SEHNR and CDR2 FQNEAQ (reference sequence). Trimming took 1 base from V and 2 from J, leaving 11 bases between them. CDR3 length: 15 residues. CDR3 bases: TGTGCCAGCAGCTTAGTGGCCGGACAGCAAGAGACCCAGTACTTC. It is translated as CASSLVAGQQETQYF.

This clonotype was detected once. V gene TRBV2 combines with J gene TRBJ2-3; 10 bases map to TRBD1. Germline V gives CDR1 SNHLY, CDR2 FYNNEI. The CDR3 is made up of 16 amino acids. V lost 8 bases and J lost 3; bases outside the gene matches: 11. In nucleotides, the CDR3 is TGTGCCAGCGATTACCGACAGGGGGCTTATACAGATACGCAGTATTTT. Translated, it gives CASDYRQGAYTDTQYF.

This clonotype was recorded a few times. The chain has TRBV5-5 and TRBJ2-2; 8 bases are shared with TRBD1. V gave up 0 bases and J gave up 10 bases; unmatched junction bases: 5. The V gene's germline CDR1 is SGHKS and CDR2 YYEKEE (reference sequence). The CDR3 covers 14 residues. The chain's CDR3 is CASSLEDRAKELFF. CDR3 sequence (DNA): TGTGCCAGCAGCTTGGAGGACAGGGCGAAGGAGCTGTTTTTT.

This clonotype was recorded a few times. One junction end does not reproduce the germline sequence, and a read error may be involved. V usage is TRBV5-5 and J usage is TRBJ1-1, with TRBD1 matching 7 bases. Germline V gives CDR1 SGHKS, CDR2 YYEKEE (reference sequence). The CDR3 sequence is 14 residues long. CDR3 protein: CASSLGQPNTEAFF. The CDR3 region has the DNA TGCGCCAGCAGCTTGGGACAGCCGAACACTGAAGCTTTCTTT.

This chain links TRBV19 with TRBJ1-5, with D hard to call. V lost 2 bases, J lost 7 bases, and 6 bases lay in between. The V gene's germline CDR1 is LNHDA and CDR2 SQIVND (reference sequence). This CDR3 is 12 amino acids long. CDR3 sequence (DNA): TGTGCCAGTAGTATAAACTGGCAGCCCCAGCATTTT. Translation gives CASSINWQPQHF.

This clonotype was observed a few times. The chain recombines TRBV15 with TRBJ2-1; D is perhaps TRBD2 (6 bases). Trimming cost V 4 bases and J 0 bases, with 16 bases left between them. Per germline, CDR1 LNHNV and CDR2 YYDKDF (reference sequence). The CDR3 is 17 amino acids. The CDR3 spells CATSISGLRDSYNEQFF. In DNA, the CDR3 is TGTGCCACCAGCATCTCGGGTCTGCGGGACTCCTACAATGAGCAGTTCTTC.

J is TRBJ2-7 and V is TRBV2, with a tentative D call TRBD1 (6 bases). CDR1 is SNHLY, CDR2 FYNNEI, per germline. Trimming took off 3 bases at V and 2 bases at J, with 11 bases between the two ends. The length of the CDR3 is 14 residues. CDR3: CASSELTGAYEQYF. The CDR3 DNA follows: TGTGCCAGCAGTGAGTTGACAGGAGCCTACGAGCAGTACTTC.

This clonotype was counted a few times. The rearrangement links TRBV9 to TRBJ2-3, with TRBD2 matching over 10 bases. Germline V gives CDR1 SGDLS, CDR2 YYNGEE. J was trimmed by 3 bases and V by 1 base; bases with no gene match: 5. This CDR3 is 16 amino acids long. CDR3: CASSVLAGVGTDTQYF. Here the CDR3 DNA reads TGTGCCAGCAGCGTACTAGCGGGAGTGGGTACAGATACGCAGTATTTT.

The chain joins TRBV12-3 or TRBV12-4 to TRBJ2-7; 8 bases are a match to TRBD1. The CDR3 loop spans 13 amino acids. Trimming removed 6 bases from V and 5 bases from J; junction bases left unmatched: 6. The CDR3 bases are TGTGCCAGCAGCCGTCGGACAGGGCACGAGCAGTACTTC. As protein: CASSRRTGHEQYF.